The table lists the clone carrying this T cell receptor beta chain with a few counts. Its antigen is still unknown. CDR1 is SQVTM, CDR2 ANQGSEA, per germline. This CDR3 has 18 residues. Deletions cut 7 bases from V and 4 bases from J, with 29 bases between. The data belong to a study of beta chain features in type 1 diabetes. Study at large: Regarding age, gender and cell yields, patients proved similar to healthy donors.

Using CD45RO/CCR7/CD25/CD127/CD95/CD27, CD4+ naive, central memory, regulatory and stem cell-like memory cells were sorted. The study, taken as a whole, reports: Type 1 diabetes patients had moderately but significantly shorter TCRB CDR3s in all four CD4+ subsets.

The isolated RNA, all of it, was reverse transcribed, so expressed TCRB transcripts were what got sequenced. TCRdb's copy holds only in-frame clones and misses some; the assay was immunoSEQ multiplex PCR. Here the sample spans about 230,000 clones, roughly 9.6% being singletons. This sequence was found in a woman younger than 30 in good health. The sequenced sample was naive CD4+ T cells from blood. This sequence joins TRBV29-1 and TRBJ2-1; perhaps TRBD2 as D (6 bases). The CDR3 region has the DNA TGCAGCGCTATCCCGGGACCGCACGGGAGTTCGGGATACAATGAGCAGTTCTTC. Translation: CSAIPGPHGSSGYNEQFF.